Shown below are 5 T cell receptor beta chains from a single sample sequenced in a study of cytomegalovirus exposure and HLA in healthy donors. The study ran its PCR with 60 Vbeta and 13 Jbeta primers. The table came from immunoSEQ multiplex PCR; TCRdb's copy has only in-frame clones and leaves some out. The data show about 110,000 clones, 78% seen once. The source material was PBMCs. These receptors were collected from a man aged 25 to 45 in good health and CMV-seronegative.

The chain carries TRBV11-2 and TRBJ2-3, with a possible D match to TRBD2 (5 bases). Trimming removed 5 bases at V and 10 bases at J, with 13 bases between. Per the germline V gene, CDR1 is SGHAT and CDR2 is FQNNGV. The CDR3 is 12 amino acids. CDR3 DNA sequence: TGTGCCAGCAGCCCCCAATACGGGGCGCAGTATTTT. This codes for CASSPQYGAQYF.

The chain has TRBV4-3 and TRBJ2-1; the D gene is possibly TRBD2 (5 bases). CDR1 is LGHNA, CDR2 YSLEER, per germline. This CDR3 is 15 amino acids long. The V gene lost 7 bases and the J gene lost 8 bases, with 21 bases spanning the gap. The CDR3 DNA is TGCGCCAGCACCGGCTCGCGGTCTAGCCATGATGAGCAGTTCTTC. Translation gives CASTGSRSSHDEQFF.

CDR3 loop: CATTSGGMNTEAFF. The CDR3 DNA reads TGTGCCACCACATCCGGCGGAATGAACACTGAAGCTTTCTTT. The gene calls are TRBV5-6 and TRBJ1-1, with no clear D. Germline CDR1 is SGHDT and CDR2 is YYEEEE. The CDR3 loop spans 14 amino acids. The ends were cut back, 9 bases at V and 0 bases at J, with 15 bases in the middle. The variable domain in full, with the rest retrieved from reference TRBV5-6 and TRBJ1-1, is DAGVTQSPTHLIKTRGQQVTLRCSPKSGHDTVSWYQQALGQGPQFIFQYYEEEERQRGNFPDRFSGHQFPNYSSELNVNALLLGDSALYLCATTSGGMNTEAFFGQGTRLTVV.

This CDR3 is CASSLQGSGANVLTF. The CDR3 region has the DNA TGTGCCAGCAGCTTACAGGGCTCTGGGGCCAACGTCCTGACTTTC. This chain links TRBV5-4 with TRBJ2-6; D might be TRBD1 (6 bases). Trimming took 2 bases from V and 0 from J, leaving 6 bases between them. Looked up from germline, CDR1 is SGHNT and CDR2 is YYREEE (reference sequence). This CDR3 has 15 amino acids.

The chain combines TRBV7-9 with TRBJ1-6; 7 bases map to TRBD1. Germline V gene lookup returns CDR1 SEHNR and CDR2 FQNEAQ (reference sequence). The trim removed 2 bases at V and 18 bases at J, leaving 4 bases unmatched. This CDR3 comprises 11 residues. The CDR3 loop reads CASSLRGQSHF. CDR3 DNA sequence: TGTGCCAGCAGCTTACGGGGACAGTCCCACTTT.